The 23 T cell receptor beta chains below all came from one sample that was sequenced in a study of read filtering for tumor transcriptome and immune sequencing. From about 400 ng of RNA, a library with molecular barcoded alpha/delta and beta/gamma adaptors was made. From the reads, TCRdb called clonotypes with MiXCR, one entry per CDR3 protein. The sample contains 100,000 to 150,000 distinct CDR3 sequences, about 13% of which appear only once. Source material: a population of CD138-negative cells sorted from bone marrow. The receptors were gathered from a donor aged 40 or older with multiple myeloma.

This clonotype came up many times. The chain carries TRBV12-3 or TRBV12-4 and TRBJ2-7; 8 bases align to TRBD2. V gave up 3 bases and J gave up 7 bases; unmatched junction bases: 8. This CDR3 is built from 14 residues. Written as DNA, the CDR3 is TGTGCCAGCAGTTTGGCGGGGGGAAGGTTGGAGCAGTACTTC. Its protein product is CASSLAGGRLEQYF.

This clonotype was observed many times. The chain has TRBV6-5 and TRBJ2-7, with D possibly TRBD2 on 5 matching bases. The germline V and J ends were trimmed by 6 bases and 4 bases, with 19 bases remaining between them. Per the germline V gene, CDR1 is MNHEY and CDR2 is SVGAGI. The CDR3 loop spans 15 amino acids. This CDR3 is CASRTTGSVLYEQYF. CDR3 sequence (DNA): TGTGCCAGCAGGACTACGGGGTCCGTTCTGTACGAGCAGTACTTC.

In this sample, this clonotype turned up a few times. The chain couples TRBV29-1 to TRBJ1-5; 7 bases line up with TRBD1. The V gene's germline CDR1 is SQVTM and CDR2 ANQGSEA. With V trimmed by 6 bases and J by 4 bases, 9 bases remained unmatched. The CDR3 has 14 residues. The CDR3 protein is CSVQDGTENQPQHF. DNA for the CDR3: TGCAGCGTCCAAGATGGGACAGAGAATCAGCCCCAGCATTTT.

The rearrangement uses TRBV13 and TRBJ2-1; tentative D call: TRBD1 (6 bases). Germline V gives CDR1 PRHDT, CDR2 FYEKMQ (reference sequence). The V end was cut by 5 bases, the J end by 8 bases, with 19 bases between. The CDR3 is 15 residues long. The CDR3 coding sequence is TGTGCCAGCAGCACTTACTGGGGGCTGGGGGATGAGCAGTTCTTC. Amino acids: CASSTYWGLGDEQFF.

This clonotype was seen repeatedly, ten times or more. The chain employs TRBV7-2 and TRBJ2-3, with 10 nucleotides matching TRBD1. CDR1 and CDR2 from the germline V gene are SGHTA and FQGNSA. The V gene end was trimmed by 6 bases and the J gene end by 4 bases; junction bases not matched to a gene: 13. This CDR3 spans 17 amino acids. CDR3 nucleotide sequence: TGTGCCAGCAGTCGTGAACCCCCCGGGACAGGGGCAGATACGCAGTATTTT. Its protein is CASSREPPGTGADTQYF. Full variable domain (outside the CDR3, taken from reference TRBV7-2 and TRBJ2-3): GAGVSQSPSNKVTEKGKDVELRCDPISGHTALYWYRQSLGQGLEFLIYFQGNSAPDKSGLPSDRFSAERTGGSVSTLTIQRTQQEDSAVYLCASSREPPGTGADTQYFGPGTRLTVL.

This clonotype was counted at least ten times. The chain employs TRBV2 and TRBJ2-1; D is perhaps TRBD1 (5 bases). Germline CDR1 SNHLY, CDR2 FYNNEI. CDR3 length equals 14 residues. Deletions cut 7 bases from V and 6 bases from J, with 16 bases between. The CDR3: CASTPRQIGNEQFF. The DNA of the CDR3 is TGTGCCAGCACTCCAAGACAGATTGGCAATGAGCAGTTCTTC.

V and J are TRBV18 and TRBJ1-2; D is uncertain. The V gene lost 1 base and the J gene lost 8 bases, with 14 bases spanning the gap. This CDR3 has 14 amino acids. The germline gives CDR1 KGHSH, CDR2 LQKENI. CDR3 protein: CASSPREGTGGYTF. The CDR3 DNA follows: TGTGCCAGCTCACCACGGGAAGGCACTGGGGGCTACACCTTC.

The sample holds many counts of this clonotype. The V call is TRBV2, the J call TRBJ2-7; the D is unclear. Germline-derived CDR1 and CDR2 are SNHLY and FYNNEI. This CDR3 comprises 12 residues. V was shortened by 2 bases and J by 0 bases, with 2 bases between the two germline ends. The CDR3 bases are TGTGCCAGCAGTGAAAGCTCCTACGAGCAGTACTTC. Its protein product is CASSESSYEQYF.

This clonotype was detected many times. The chain joins TRBV9 to TRBJ2-2; TRBD2 matches 8 bases. Per germline, CDR1 SGDLS and CDR2 YYNGEE. The trim removed 3 bases at V and 3 bases at J, leaving 4 bases unmatched. This CDR3 is built from 15 residues. CDR3 in DNA: TGTGCCAGCAGCGCCAGCGGGAGCGACACCGGGGAGCTGTTTTTT. Protein: CASSASGSDTGELFF.

This rearrangement joins TRBV7-3 to TRBJ2-5, with D perhaps TRBD1 or TRBD2 (6 bases each). This CDR3 has 14 residues. The V end was cut by 6 bases, the J end by 1 base, with 12 bases between. Germline loops: CDR1 SGHTA, CDR2 FQGTGA. CDR3 sequence (DNA): TGTGCCAGCAGTCACGGGGGCCCCCAAGAGACCCAGTACTTC. This codes for CASSHGGPQETQYF. The entire variable domain, with the rest obtained from reference TRBV7-3 and TRBJ2-5, is as follows: GAGVSQTPSNKVTEKGKYVELRCDPISGHTALYWYRQSLGQGPEFLIYFQGTGAADDSGLPNDRFFAVRPEGSVSTLKIQRTERGDSAVYLCASSHGGPQETQYFGPGTRLLVL.

With respect to this clonotype: This may stem from a read error, because a much larger clone lies one nucleotide away. The chain is built from TRBV6-2 or TRBV6-3 and TRBJ1-5; D is uncertain. Germline lookup yields CDR1 MNHEY and CDR2 SVGEGT. V was trimmed by 2 bases and J by 3 bases, leaving 14 bases between them. The CDR3 has 16 residues. Written as DNA, the CDR3 is TGTGCCAGCAGTTACCGTCGGACTAGTTACAATCAGCCCCAGCATTTT. This codes for CASSYRRTSYNQPQHF.

Note on this clonotype: Just one base apart from a much larger clone, this may be a read error. CDR3 sequence (DNA): TGTGCCAGTATGGGGAATGGGGGTAGCAATCAGCCCCAGCATTTT. It specifies CASMGNGGSNQPQHF. This chain joins TRBV19 and TRBJ1-5; TRBD1 might be the D (5 bases). The V and J ends lost 7 bases and 0 bases respectively, with 13 bases between them. The CDR3 sequence is 15 residues long. Looked up from germline, CDR1 is LNHDA and CDR2 is SQIVND (reference sequence).

On this clonotype itself: It may be a read error: a sequence one base away is much more abundant. The chain recombines TRBV20-1 with TRBJ1-2; D unclear. Germline CDR1 and CDR2: DFQATT and SNEGSKA (reference sequence). There are 12 residues in the CDR3. Trimming took 3 bases from V and 2 from J, leaving 7 bases between them. The CDR3 is CSASTRNYGYTF. CDR3 sequence (DNA): TGCAGTGCTAGTACCCGGAACTATGGCTACACCTTC.

Of note for this clonotype: This sequence may be a read error, since a much larger clone differs from it by one base. The rearrangement links TRBV7-9 to TRBJ2-2; no clear D gene. Germline V gene lookup returns CDR1 SEHNR and CDR2 FQNEAQ (reference sequence). The CDR3 covers 14 residues. Here the CDR3 reads CAGSLEANTGELFF. CDR3 bases: TGTGCCGGCAGCTTAGAGGCGAACACCGGGGAGCTGTTTTTT. Full variable domain (missing parts from reference TRBV7-9 and TRBJ2-2): DTGVSQNPRHKITKRGQNVTFRCDPISEHNRLYWYRQTLGQGPEFLTYFQNEAQLEKSRLLSDRFSAERPKGSFSTLEIQRTEQGDSAMYLCAGSLEANTGELFFGEGSRLTVL.

This clonotype was observed many times. The rearrangement joins TRBV20-1 to TRBJ2-1; 9 nucleotides line up with TRBD2. Germline V CDR1 and CDR2: DFQATT, SNEGSKA (reference sequence). The CDR3 has 15 residues. The junction had 6 bases not matched to a gene; V was cut back by 2 bases and J by 4 bases. The CDR3 loop reads CSARRGRAGYNEQFF. In DNA, the CDR3 is TGCAGTGCTAGACGCGGGAGGGCCGGGTACAATGAGCAGTTCTTC.

The CDR3 protein is CASRPLVAGSTDTQYF. The DNA for the CDR3 is TGTGCCAGCCGCCCCCTGGTAGCGGGGAGCACAGATACGCAGTATTTT. J is TRBJ2-3 and V is TRBV5-6; 8 bases fit TRBD2. Trimming at V came to 7 bases and at J to 0 bases, leaving 10 bases not matched to a gene. In germline, CDR1 is SGHDT, CDR2 YYEEEE. The CDR3 runs 16 residues.

This clonotype appeared many times. This chain links TRBV19 with TRBJ2-1, with D perhaps TRBD2 (6 bases). The CDR3 loop spans 14 amino acids. Germline values: CDR1 LNHDA, CDR2 SQIVND (reference sequence). V was trimmed by 5 bases and J by 0 bases, leaving 8 bases between them. Written as DNA, the CDR3 is TGTGCCAGTAGTCGCGGGATCTCCTACAATGAGCAGTTCTTC. Residues: CASSRGISYNEQFF.

This clonotype was detected ten times or more. The chain combines TRBV29-1 with TRBJ2-6; D is possibly TRBD2 (5 bases). CDR1 and CDR2 from the germline V gene are SQVTM and ANQGSEA. The CDR3 covers 15 residues. Between the trimmed V and J ends, which lost 1 base and 0 bases, there was a span of 7 bases. The chain's CDR3 is CSVEGTSSGANVLTF. The CDR3 bases are TGCAGCGTTGAAGGGACTTCCTCTGGGGCCAACGTCCTGACTTTC.

This clonotype showed up many times. The rearrangement uses TRBV14 and TRBJ1-2; D gene uncertain. Germline CDR1 is SGHDN and CDR2 is FVKESK. CDR3 length: 13 amino acids. Trimming stripped 4 bases from V and 4 bases from J, with 10 bases between. The CDR3: CASSPGWAYGYTF. CDR3 DNA sequence: TGTGCCAGCAGCCCTGGATGGGCCTATGGCTACACCTTC.

Comment on this clonotype: This clone may be a read error of a much larger clone one base away. The chain employs TRBV5-5 and TRBJ2-1, with D perhaps matching TRBD1 (5 bases). The CDR3 extends over 15 amino acids. Per germline, CDR1 SGHKS and CDR2 YYEKEE (reference sequence). Trimming removed 2 bases from V and 2 bases from J, with 11 bases in between. This CDR3 reads CASSFRPGTYNEQFF. CDR3 in DNA: TGTGCCAGCAGCTTTCGACCAGGGACCTACAATGAGCAGTTCTTC.

The V and J genes are TRBV6-6 and TRBJ1-1, with no clear D. The CDR3 spans 15 residues. Trimming left V 0 bases short and J 5 bases short, with 13 bases between. The V gene's germline CDR1 is MNHNY and CDR2 SVGAGI (reference sequence). CDR3 amino acids: CASSYSREPRTEAFF. CDR3 bases: TGTGCCAGCAGTTACTCGAGGGAGCCTAGGACTGAAGCTTTCTTT.

This clonotype was picked up many times. The V call is TRBV19, the J call TRBJ2-1; 15 bases line up with TRBD2. The CDR3 loop spans 18 amino acids. CDR1 and CDR2 from the germline V gene are LNHDA and SQIVND (reference sequence). V shed 5 bases, J shed 3 bases, and the junction held 8 bases outside the gene matches. CDR3 region: CASSGGLAGGGLYNEQFF. The CDR3 region has the DNA TGTGCCAGTAGTGGGGGACTAGCGGGAGGCGGCCTCTACAATGAGCAGTTCTTC.

This clonotype was seen at least ten times. This chain connects TRBV7-8 to TRBJ1-5; TRBD1 is a possible D gene (6 bases). Germline V lookup: CDR1 SGHVS, CDR2 FQNEAQ. V was trimmed by 1 base and J by 6 bases, leaving 10 bases between them. This CDR3 is 14 amino acids long. Here the CDR3 reads CASSLVARGQPQHF. CDR3 in DNA: TGTGCCAGCAGCTTAGTGGCCAGGGGTCAGCCCCAGCATTTT.